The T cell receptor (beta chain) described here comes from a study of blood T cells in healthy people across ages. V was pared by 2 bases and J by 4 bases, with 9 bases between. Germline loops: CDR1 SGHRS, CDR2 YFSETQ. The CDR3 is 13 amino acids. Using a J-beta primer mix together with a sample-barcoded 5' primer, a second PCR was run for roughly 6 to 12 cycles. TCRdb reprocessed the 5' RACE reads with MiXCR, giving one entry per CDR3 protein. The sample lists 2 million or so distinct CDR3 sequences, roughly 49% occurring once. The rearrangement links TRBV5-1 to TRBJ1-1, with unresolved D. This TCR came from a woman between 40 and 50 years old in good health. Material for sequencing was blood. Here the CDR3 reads CASSFLPGTEAFF. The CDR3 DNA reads TGCGCCAGCAGCTTCCTTCCCGGCACTGAAGCTTTCTTT.